These T cell receptor beta chains were read from a single sample in a study of cytomegalovirus exposure and HLA in healthy donors. The table came from immunoSEQ multiplex PCR; TCRdb's copy has only in-frame clones and leaves some out. The table shows over 200,000 clones, with about nine tenths occurring only once. What was sequenced was PBMCs. The receptors were gathered from a woman between 18 and 29 years old in good health and CMV-seropositive. CDR3s include the opening cysteine and the closing phenylalanine or tryptophan. The order of the fields is V gene, CDR3 protein.

TRBV6-5,CASSFAGVHEQFF
TRBV9,CASSAGSGTNEQFF
TRBV7-9,CASSSMGDFSGNTIYF
TRBV27,CASSLKGQGYEQYF
TRBV5-4,CASSLKEFGYTF
TRBV4-1,CASSQETFRGSYEQYF
TRBV27,CASSAQGPLSVGINQPQHF
TRBV5-1,CASSPAGMFEKLFF
TRBV2,CASMRGLAGDTQYF
TRBV29-1,CSVSYSGRISYEQYF
TRBV6-1,CASTRTVNTEAFF
TRBV18,CASSPDRAYEQYF
TRBV19,CASSIEGGRDYNEQFF
TRBV5-1,CASQGGTSGMSNEQFF
TRBV6-1,CASSKPGVDTQYF
TRBV7-6,CASSSRQGAQYF
TRBV2,CASSQDSYEQYF
TRBV28,CASLLTGGGYTF
TRBV5-1,CASSLSGPADTQYF
TRBV9,CASSVYDQETQYF
TRBV6-1,CASSEGPYQETQYF
TRBV27,CASKGLRERTDTQYF
TRBV5-1,CASSLGGVGYNEQFF
TRBV19,CASSTDPGQAFSYEQYF
TRBV5-8,CASSLVWASGDTDTQYF
TRBV30,CAWSRRVSNENLFF
TRBV27,CASSDITPSDTQYF
TRBV19,CASRSLQDGYTF
TRBV5-4,CASSLVQSEAFF
TRBV27,CASSPRKGGYGTLSSYEQYF
TRBV27,CASSRQGFQETQYF
TRBV6-1,CASSEGPSTRKGTDTQYF
TRBV19,CASSILMRLAGSEQYF
TRBV5-5,CASSLIRDRGRSYGYTF
TRBV11-2,CASSLGQGRVHEQYF
TRBV7-6,CASSLRREGDTQYF
TRBV5-1,CASSWWTGESEKLFF
TRBV7-9,CASSLRRRENTGELFF
TRBV10-3,CAISRVMNTEAFF
TRBV19,CASSIIGRQLWPDTQYF
TRBV28,CASSASGTSPTYTF
TRBV27,CASSFSGLAGLTDTQYF
TRBV4-2,CASSQVQDFPGEQYF
TRBV27,CASSLVSGTGFYEQYF